The rows below give T cell receptor beta chains drawn from one sample of a study of blood T cell repertoires in COVID-19. The repertoire was sequenced with immunoSEQ multiplex PCR; TCRdb's copy has only in-frame clones and lacks some. Among 150,000 to 170,000 clones, roughly 83% were seen once, and the ten largest hold approximately 30%. Source material: peripheral blood. These receptors all stem from a woman aged 55-69 years with acute or convalescent COVID-19. CDR3s leave out the opening cysteine and the closing phenylalanine or tryptophan. Each record gives: V gene, clone size, CDR3 protein. Size is omitted from some rows. Given values are once, few, many or a class for expanded clones.

TRBV5-1	.	ASNEGGGTDTQY
TRBV6-5	few	ASSYGTVYGYT
TRBV5-1	.	ASSLLGDRNSPLH
TRBV5-1	.	ASSLSANSDTQY
TRBV4-1	.	ASSQPPGGGYT
TRBV7-9	.	ASSLVGGMDTEAF
TRBV7-6	.	ASSPRAGYQETQY
TRBV2	.	ASSEVRHANSPLH
TRBV28	.	ASSLYRGRGDEKLF
TRBV18	.	ASSLQRGSNTGELF